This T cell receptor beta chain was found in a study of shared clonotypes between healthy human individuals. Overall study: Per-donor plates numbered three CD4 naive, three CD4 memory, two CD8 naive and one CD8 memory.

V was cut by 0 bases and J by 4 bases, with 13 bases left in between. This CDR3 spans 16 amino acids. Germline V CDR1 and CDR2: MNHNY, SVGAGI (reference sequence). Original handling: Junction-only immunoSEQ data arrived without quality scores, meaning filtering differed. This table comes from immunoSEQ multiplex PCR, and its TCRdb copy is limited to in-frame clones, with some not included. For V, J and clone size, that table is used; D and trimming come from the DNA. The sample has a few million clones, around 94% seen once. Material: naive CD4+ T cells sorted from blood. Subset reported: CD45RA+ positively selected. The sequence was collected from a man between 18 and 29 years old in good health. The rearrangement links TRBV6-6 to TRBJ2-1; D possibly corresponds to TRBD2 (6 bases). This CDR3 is CASSYSKTSPYNEQFF. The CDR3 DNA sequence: TGTGCCAGCAGTTACTCGAAAACTAGCCCATACAATGAGCAGTTCTTC.